This T cell receptor (beta chain) was recorded in a study of blood T cell repertoires in COVID-19. About the study: Samples of COVID-19 (acute and convalescent) were obtained from the United States, Italy and Spain. Sample material is recorded as cDNA or gDNA derived from T cells, B-cell-depleted T cells, or PBMCs.

Per the study methods: Amplification with reference gene primers provided the estimates of nucleated cell counts. The repertoire was sequenced with immunoSEQ multiplex PCR; TCRdb's copy has only in-frame clones and lacks some. D and trimming come from the DNA, and the V and J calls and clone size come from that table. There are roughly 40,000 clones in the sample; about 88% occur only once, and 2.4% lies in the top ten. Trimming removed 4 bases at V and 2 bases at J, with 9 bases between. Germline CDR1 SGHNT, CDR2 YENEEA. This CDR3 region has 13 residues. Sequenced sample: peripheral blood. The chain combines TRBV11-3 with TRBJ2-7, with D maybe TRBD2 (5 bases). The source is a human donor in a cohort sampled during active COVID-19. For the CDR3, the DNA is TGTGCCAGCAGCTCCGGGATAACCTACGAGCAGTACTTC. Protein product: CASSSGITYEQYF.